The 27 T cell receptor beta chains below all came from one sample that was sequenced in a study of Graves' ophthalmopathy and Graves' hyperthyroidism. Amplifying from RNA transcripts, the study obtained TCR beta CDR3 regions. The authors performed first-round RT-PCR with HTBI primers and then a second-round multiplex PCR. A single record per CDR3 protein comes from TCRdb applying MiXCR to the multiplex PCR reads. The data contain under 800,000 distinct CDR3 sequences, about a fifth of them singletons. Input material: peripheral blood. The origin of the receptors is a woman between 18 and 30 years old with stable Graves' hyperthyroidism. Some clones in this sample may be carry-over from other donors' samples.

This clonotype was counted ten times or more. The rearrangement links TRBV2 to TRBJ1-6; perhaps TRBD1 as D (6 bases). V lost 8 bases and J 7 bases, leaving 15 bases between the germline ends. The CDR3 consists of 14 residues. The germline V gene has CDR1 SNHLY and CDR2 FYNNEI. CDR3 nucleotide sequence: TGTGCCAGCGGGTCCGGGACACAGAATTCACCCCTCCACTTT. This translates into CASGSGTQNSPLHF.

This clonotype has a single count. Just one base apart from a much larger clone, this may be a read error. The gene calls are TRBV27 and TRBJ2-1; D remains ambiguous. Germline loops: CDR1 MNHEY, CDR2 SMNVEV (reference sequence). The CDR3 is 12 residues long. The DNA for the CDR3 is TGTGCCAGCCGAACCTCCTACAATGAGAAGTTCTTC. This sequence encodes CASRTSYNEKFF.

V and J are TRBV7-9 and TRBJ1-1, with D possibly TRBD1 on 5 matching bases. The CDR3 is 12 residues long. The V gene's germline CDR1 is SEHNR and CDR2 FQNEAQ (reference sequence). The ends were cut back, 5 bases at V and 9 bases at J, with 13 bases in the middle. The CDR3 region is CASSRGGDQAFF. DNA for the CDR3: TGTGCCAGCAGCCGCGGGGGGGACCAAGCTTTCTTT.

The rearrangement joins TRBV6-1 to TRBJ1-5; D remains ambiguous. CDR3 length: 15 amino acids. V lost 1 base, J lost 4 bases, and 11 bases lay in between. Germline CDR1 and CDR2: MNHNS and SASEGT. CDR3 sequence reads: CASSEGSGINQPQHF. The CDR3 DNA is TGTGCCAGCAGTGAAGGAAGCGGAATTAATCAGCCCCAGCATTTT.

The chain links TRBV7-2 to TRBJ2-7; D remains unclear. The germline V gene encodes CDR1 SGHTA and CDR2 FQGNSA. Trimming took off 2 bases at V and 0 bases at J, with 11 bases between the two ends. The CDR3 covers 15 residues. CDR3 in amino acids: CASSLTGSYSYEQYF. As DNA, the CDR3 is TGTGCCAGCAGCTTAACCGGCAGCTACTCCTACGAGCAGTACTTC.

This clonotype appeared a single time. The V gene is TRBV11-1, the J gene TRBJ1-1, with 10 bases aligning to TRBD1. CDR1 and CDR2 from the germline V gene are SGHAT and FQDESV (reference sequence). The J segment lost 6 bases and the V segment lost 1 base, leaving 8 bases of the junction unmatched. The CDR3 spans 16 residues. The CDR3 nucleotides are TGTGCCAGCAGCTTAGGGGGACAGGGGAGAACCTCTGAAGCTTTCTTT. Translated, it gives CASSLGGQGRTSEAFF.

With respect to this clonotype: This likely comes from a read error, as the CDR3 has no conserved phenylalanine or tryptophan at its end. The chain carries TRBV9 and TRBJ2-2; perhaps TRBD1 as D (6 bases). Germline CDR1 SGDLS, CDR2 YYNGEE. V was shortened by 5 bases and J by 5 bases, with 10 bases between the two germline ends. The CDR3 extends over 13 amino acids. The CDR3 region is CASRPGQTGELFV. The CDR3 coding sequence is TGTGCCAGCAGACCAGGACAGACCGGGGAGCTGTTTGTT.

The chain has TRBV19 and TRBJ1-1; 8 bases agree with TRBD1. CDR1 is LNHDA, CDR2 SQIVND, per germline (reference sequence). The J segment lost 5 bases and the V segment lost 3 bases, leaving 2 bases of the junction unmatched. The CDR3 contains 13 residues. The CDR3 coding sequence is TGTGCCAGTAGTATGGACAGGGATACTGAAGCTTTCTTT. Translating it yields CASSMDRDTEAFF.

V usage is TRBV6-2 or TRBV6-3 and J usage is TRBJ2-2; 9 bases align to TRBD1. Germline V lookup: CDR1 MNHEY, CDR2 SVGEGT. Trimming took 4 bases from V and 4 from J; bases not matched to a gene: 4. CDR3 length equals 15 residues. The CDR3 region is CASSSGQGITGELFF. CDR3 nucleotides: TGTGCCAGCAGTTCCGGACAGGGGATCACCGGGGAGCTGTTTTTT.

Here the CDR3 DNA reads TGTGCCAGCAGCTTAGGGAGGGTCTTTGGCTACACCTTC. Protein: CASSLGRVFGYTF. The chain combines TRBV7-3 with TRBJ1-2; D remains ambiguous. With 2 bases removed from V and 7 bases from J, the gap between germline ends came to 11 bases. Germline V gene data show CDR1 as SGHTA and CDR2 as FQGTGA. The CDR3 runs 13 residues.

This clonotype has just a few counts. The V call is TRBV2, the J call TRBJ2-3, with 11 bases that match TRBD1. V lost 7 bases and J lost 3; bases outside the gene matches: 6. CDR3 size: 15 residues. CDR1 is SNHLY and CDR2 is FYNNEI in the germline V gene. CDR3 nucleotides: TGTGCCAGCACCGCCGGGACAGGGGGGACAGATACGCAGTATTTT. This sequence encodes CASTAGTGGTDTQYF.

V usage is TRBV19 and J usage is TRBJ1-1; 7 positions agree with TRBD1. Trimming took 9 bases from V and 2 from J; bases not matched to a gene: 12. CDR3 length: 15 amino acids. Per germline, CDR1 LNHDA and CDR2 SQIVND (reference sequence). The CDR3 sequence is CASRIWDSSNTEAFF. CDR3 coding DNA: TGTGCCAGCCGTATCTGGGACAGTTCTAACACTGAAGCTTTCTTT.

This clonotype was recorded a few times. V usage is TRBV28 and J usage is TRBJ2-5, with TRBD1 identical over 10 bases. This CDR3 region has 15 residues. Per germline, CDR1 MDHEN and CDR2 SYDVKM. With V trimmed by 2 bases and J by 3 bases, 3 bases remained unmatched. Here the CDR3 DNA reads TGTGCCAGCAGTTTACCTGGGACAGGGGAAGAGACCCAGTACTTC. It yields the protein CASSLPGTGEETQYF.

This clonotype has ten or more counts. The chain combines TRBV19 with TRBJ2-7; 11 bases are shared with TRBD1. V was clipped by 3 bases and J by 7 bases; unmatched bases: 5. This CDR3 contains 14 residues. Germline V lookup: CDR1 LNHDA, CDR2 SQIVND (reference sequence). CDR3 coding DNA: TGTGCCAGTAGTATTGGACAGGGGGCAAGGGAGCAGTACTTC. It is translated as CASSIGQGAREQYF. Looking up the rest from reference TRBV19 and TRBJ2-7 gives the full variable domain: DGGITQSPKYLFRKEGQNVTLSCEQNLNHDAMYWYRQDPGQGLRLIYYSQIVNDFQKGDIAEGYSVSREKKESFPLTVTSAQKNPTAFYLCASSIGQGAREQYFGPGTRLTVT.

This clonotype was picked up a small number of times. This could be a read error, since a much larger clone is one nucleotide away. The chain couples TRBV5-5 to TRBJ2-2; D is possibly TRBD2 (5 bases). Germline-derived CDR1 and CDR2 are SGHKS and YYEKEE (reference sequence). This CDR3 contains 14 residues. The CDR3, as DNA: TGTGCCAGCAGCTTGGACTACGTCACCGGGGAGCTGTGTTTT. This encodes CASSLDYVTGELCF.

V is TRBV29-1 and J is TRBJ2-7; D is unresolved. Germline V CDR1 and CDR2: SQVTM, ANQGSEA. V lost 7 bases and J lost 1, with 11 bases in between. The CDR3 loop spans 12 amino acids. The CDR3 loop is CSARAPSYEQYF. The CDR3 DNA is TGCAGCGCCCGAGCACCATCCTACGAGCAGTACTTC.

The chain recombines TRBV6-2 or TRBV6-3 with TRBJ2-7; 8 bases agree with TRBD1. Unmatched junction bases numbered 11, after V lost 7 bases and J lost 0 bases. In germline, CDR1 is MNHEY, CDR2 SVGEGT. There are 16 residues in the CDR3. The CDR3 nucleotides read TGTGCCAGCACAGCCGGGACAGGCCTAAGCTCCTACGAGCAGTACTTC. It specifies CASTAGTGLSSYEQYF.

V is TRBV12-3 or TRBV12-4 and J is TRBJ2-5; D is possibly TRBD1 (6 bases). This CDR3 has 17 amino acids. Trimming left V 6 bases short and J 4 bases short, with 24 bases between. CDR3: CASSTLYSGTSGETQYF. The CDR3 DNA is TGTGCCAGCAGCACCTTATACTCCGGGACATCGGGAGAGACCCAGTACTTC.

The table lists this clonotype with many counts. The V call is TRBV11-2, the J call TRBJ2-7, with D perhaps assigned TRBD1 or TRBD2 (5 bases each). CDR3 length: 15 amino acids. Trimming took off 0 bases at V and 2 bases at J, with 11 bases between the two ends. Germline V gene data show CDR1 as SGHAT and CDR2 as FQNNGV. The CDR3 sequence is CASSLEGVGAYEQYF. The CDR3 region has the DNA TGTGCCAGCAGCTTAGAGGGAGTAGGGGCCTACGAGCAGTACTTC.

This clonotype was observed at least ten times. The V and J genes are TRBV13 and TRBJ1-1; D might be TRBD1 (5 bases). The CDR3 consists of 13 residues. Germline V gives CDR1 PRHDT, CDR2 FYEKMQ (reference sequence). Trimming cost V 5 bases and J 2 bases, with 9 bases left between them. Here the CDR3 DNA reads TGTGCCAGCAGCACCGGGACCAACACTGAAGCTTTCTTT. Encoded protein: CASSTGTNTEAFF.

The chain is built from TRBV7-9 and TRBJ1-5, with D unclear. Per the germline V gene, CDR1 is SEHNR and CDR2 is FQNEAQ (reference sequence). Trimming left V 1 base short and J 4 bases short, with 11 bases between. The CDR3 extends over 15 amino acids. The CDR3 protein is CASSLGSMLNQPQHF. CDR3 in DNA: TGTGCCAGCAGCTTAGGCAGTATGTTAAATCAGCCCCAGCATTTT.

At least ten counts were recorded for this clonotype. The chain uses TRBV6-1 and TRBJ2-2; perhaps TRBD1 as D (6 bases). This CDR3 has 16 amino acids. Germline V gene lookup returns CDR1 MNHNS and CDR2 SASEGT. Trimming pared 5 bases from V and 0 bases from J, leaving 13 bases between. The chain's CDR3 is CASSPGQITNTGELFF. The DNA for the CDR3 is TGTGCCAGCAGTCCTGGACAGATCACGAACACCGGGGAGCTGTTTTTT.

The rearrangement links TRBV6-5 to TRBJ1-1; D uncertain. CDR1 MNHEY and CDR2 SVGAGI come from the germline V gene. Trimming removed 0 bases at V and 7 bases at J, with 9 bases between. This CDR3 contains 13 residues. CDR3 nucleotides: TGTGCCAGCAGTTACTCCACGGGTTTTGAAGCTTTCTTT. Residues: CASSYSTGFEAFF.

The chain uses TRBV27 and TRBJ1-3; D call uncertain. V was trimmed by 8 bases and J by 0 bases, leaving 8 bases between them. The CDR3 contains 13 residues. Germline CDR1 is MNHEY and CDR2 is SMNVEV (reference sequence). The CDR3 reads CASSIRSGNTIYF. CDR3 in DNA: TGTGCCAGCTCGATCCGCTCTGGAAACACCATATATTTT.

The table lists this clonotype with many counts. V is TRBV2 and J is TRBJ2-2; possibly TRBD1 or TRBD2 for D (5 bases each). CDR3 length equals 16 residues. In germline, CDR1 is SNHLY, CDR2 FYNNEI. Trimming took 0 bases from V and 0 from J, leaving 8 bases between them. The DNA for the CDR3 is TGTGCCAGCAGTGAAGCGCGAGGGGCGAACACCGGGGAGCTGTTTTTT. Amino acids: CASSEARGANTGELFF.

In this sample, this clonotype turned up many times. V and J are TRBV28 and TRBJ2-7; 11 nucleotides line up with TRBD1. The CDR3 spans 17 residues. Germline V lookup: CDR1 MDHEN, CDR2 SYDVKM. After removal of 3 bases from V and 2 bases from J, the junction contained 9 bases not matched to a gene. The CDR3 DNA follows: TGTGCCAGCAGTTTCGATTTTCGGACAGGGGGCACCTACGAGCAGTACTTC. Translating gives CASSFDFRTGGTYEQYF.

At least ten counts were recorded for this clonotype. The rearrangement uses TRBV12-3 or TRBV12-4 and TRBJ2-7; no reliable D call. V shed 5 bases and J shed 5 bases, with 10 bases lying between them. The CDR3 length is 12 residues. CDR3 residues: CASSAAGHEQYF. Here the CDR3 DNA reads TGTGCCAGCAGTGCCGCCGGCCACGAGCAGTACTTC.